This T cell receptor (beta chain) was documented in a study of blood T cells in healthy people across ages. It was with a sample-barcoded 5' primer and a J-beta primer mix that a second PCR of roughly 6 to 12 cycles was run. TCRdb re-called the 5' RACE reads through MiXCR, storing one row per CDR3 protein. This table has 750,000 to 1,000,000 distinct CDR3 sequences, under 35% appearing once. Many counts were recorded for this clonotype. Germline V lookup: CDR1 SGHTA, CDR2 FQGNSA. The CDR3 covers 15 residues. V dropped 2 bases and J dropped 4 bases, with 12 bases sitting between them. These data are also associated with another study on T cells of mothers and their children.

This clonotype was obtained from a woman aged 40 to 50 in good health. The chain links TRBV7-2 to TRBJ1-5; D not resolved. What was sequenced was blood. DNA of the CDR3: TGTGCCAGCAGCTTATGGGGTCCGGGTAATCAGCCCCAGCATTTT. It encodes CASSLWGPGNQPQHF.